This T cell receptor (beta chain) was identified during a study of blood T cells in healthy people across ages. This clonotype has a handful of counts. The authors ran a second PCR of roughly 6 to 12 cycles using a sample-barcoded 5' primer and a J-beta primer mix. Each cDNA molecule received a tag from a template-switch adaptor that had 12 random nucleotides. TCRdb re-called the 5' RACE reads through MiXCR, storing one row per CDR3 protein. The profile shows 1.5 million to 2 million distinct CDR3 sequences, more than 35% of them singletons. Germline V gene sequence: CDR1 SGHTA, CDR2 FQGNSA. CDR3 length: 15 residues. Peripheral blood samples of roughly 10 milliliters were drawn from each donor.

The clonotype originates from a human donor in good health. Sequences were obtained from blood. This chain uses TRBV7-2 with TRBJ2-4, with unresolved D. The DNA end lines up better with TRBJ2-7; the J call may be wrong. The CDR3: CASSLDPSNPYEQYF. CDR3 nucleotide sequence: TGTGCCAGCAGCTTAGACCCGTCGAATCCCTACGAGCAGTACTTC.